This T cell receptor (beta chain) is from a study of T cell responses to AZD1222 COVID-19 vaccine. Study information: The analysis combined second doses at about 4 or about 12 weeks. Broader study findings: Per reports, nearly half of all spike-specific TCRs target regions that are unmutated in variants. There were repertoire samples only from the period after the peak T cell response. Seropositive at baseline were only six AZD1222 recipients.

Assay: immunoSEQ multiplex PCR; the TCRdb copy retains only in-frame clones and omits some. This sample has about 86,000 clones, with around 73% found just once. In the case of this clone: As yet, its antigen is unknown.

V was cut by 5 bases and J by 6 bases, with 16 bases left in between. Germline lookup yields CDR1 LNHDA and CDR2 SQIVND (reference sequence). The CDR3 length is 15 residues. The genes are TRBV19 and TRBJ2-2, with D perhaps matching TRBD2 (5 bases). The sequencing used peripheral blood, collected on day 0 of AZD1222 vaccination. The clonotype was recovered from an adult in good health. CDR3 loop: CASSQAVGLPGELFF. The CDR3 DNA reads TGTGCCAGTAGTCAAGCAGTCGGACTCCCCGGGGAGCTGTTTTTT.